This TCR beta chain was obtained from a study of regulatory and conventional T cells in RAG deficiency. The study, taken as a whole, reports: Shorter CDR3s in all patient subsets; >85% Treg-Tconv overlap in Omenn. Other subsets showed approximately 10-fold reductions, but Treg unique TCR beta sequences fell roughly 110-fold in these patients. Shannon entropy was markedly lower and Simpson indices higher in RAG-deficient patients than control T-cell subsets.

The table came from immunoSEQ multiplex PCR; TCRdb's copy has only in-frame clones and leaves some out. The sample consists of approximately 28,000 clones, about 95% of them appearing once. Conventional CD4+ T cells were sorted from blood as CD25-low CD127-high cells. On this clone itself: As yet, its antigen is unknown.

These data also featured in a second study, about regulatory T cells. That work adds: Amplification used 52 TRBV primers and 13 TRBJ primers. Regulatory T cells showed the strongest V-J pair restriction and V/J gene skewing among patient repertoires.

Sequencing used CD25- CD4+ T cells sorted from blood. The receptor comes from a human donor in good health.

The CDR3: CASSLVTGKNTEAFF. CDR3 DNA sequence: TGCGCCAGCAGCTTGGTTACAGGAAAGAACACTGAAGCTTTCTTT. V and J are TRBV5-1 and TRBJ1-1; tentatively, D is TRBD1 (5 bases). V was pared by 0 bases and J by 1 base, with 10 bases between. Germline assignment: CDR1 SGHRS and CDR2 YFSETQ. The CDR3 length is 15 residues.